This T cell receptor (beta chain) was sequenced for a study of T cells in Graves' hyperthyroidism and ophthalmopathy. Across the whole study: Peripheral blood specimens were obtained at initial diagnosis, prior to any treatment.

These patients, aged 18 to 65, had recently diagnosed hyperthyroidism lasting under 2 months. The diagnoses drew upon clinical symptoms, serum thyroxine and TRAb, thyroid ultrasound and orbital computed tomography. Extraction of PBMCs used under 13 ml of fresh peripheral blood. Many counts were recorded for this clonotype. Germline-derived CDR1 and CDR2 are SGHTA and FQGNSA. The CDR3 has 16 residues. Trimming took 1 base from V and 9 from J; bases not matched to a gene: 8. Amplified regions were TCR beta CDR3 sequences from RNA transcripts. The HTBI primer set was used in a first-round RT-PCR of the TCR CDR3. TCRdb fed the multiplex PCR reads into MiXCR, producing one record per CDR3 protein. The sample carries fewer than 200,000 distinct CDR3 sequences, about a sixth recorded once.

The chain links TRBV7-2 to TRBJ1-6; 8 positions match TRBD1. The TCR comes from a woman aged 50 to 65 with Graves' hyperthyroidism. Sequencing was carried out using blood. As DNA, the CDR3 is TGTGCCAGCAGCTTAGATGCAGGGGGCAGCGTTTCACCCCTCCACTTT. Residues: CASSLDAGGSVSPLHF.